This T cell receptor beta chain was documented in a study of T cells in Graves' hyperthyroidism and ophthalmopathy. At the level of the study: Prior to any treatment, at the point of initial diagnosis, peripheral blood was collected.

Calling Graves' hyperthyroidism stable meant ophthalmopathy did not progress within 18 months. From RNA transcripts, TCR beta CDR3 regions were amplified. HTBI primers drove first-round RT-PCR of the TCR CDR3. MiXCR, run by TCRdb on the multiplex PCR reads, gives a single entry per CDR3 protein. The sample lists 75,000 to 100,000 distinct CDR3 sequences, over 50% occurring once. The sample taken for sequencing was blood. The clonotype was recovered from a woman aged 40-49 years with Graves' hyperthyroidism.

CDR3 nucleotide sequence: TGTGCCAGCAGCCAGGGGGGACAGGGGGTACACGAGCAGTACTTC. Its protein is CASSQGGQGVHEQYF. This sequence joins TRBV7-8 and TRBJ2-7; 11 bases fit TRBD1. J was trimmed by 5 bases and V by 5 bases; bases with no gene match: 8. The CDR3 has 15 residues. CDR1 is SGHVS and CDR2 is FQNEAQ in the germline V gene.